The present T cell receptor beta chain was sequenced within a study of CD8+CD57+ T cells in acquired aplastic anemia. As concerns this clonotype: Its specificity is not known.

Study-level results: Common to patients and controls were twenty-nine CD8+ CDR3 sequences.

Individuals selected for sequencing had exhibited CD8+CD57+ cell expansion on flow cytometry. Genomic DNA constituted the template upon which TCR beta VDJ and CDR3 profiling was performed. TCRdb analysed the reads with MiXCR anew, one entry per CDR3 protein. This sample has some 170,000 distinct CDR3 sequences, with over 55% found just once. Material for sequencing was sorted CD4+, CD8+, or CD8+CD57+ T cells (not recorded which) from PBMCs. The receptor comes from a human donor with aplastic anemia.

The CDR3 sequence is CASSESSGVQETQYF. In DNA form, the CDR3 reads TGTGCCAGCAGCGAGTCCAGCGGGGTCCAAGAGACCCAGTACTTC. This rearrangement joins TRBV9 to TRBJ2-5; 7 nucleotides line up with TRBD2. CDR3 length equals 15 residues. V was clipped by 3 bases and J by 1 base; unmatched bases: 6. Germline CDR1 SGDLS, CDR2 YYNGEE.